These T cell receptor beta chains were read from a single sample in a study of blood T cell repertoires in COVID-19. The assay was immunoSEQ multiplex PCR, and TCRdb's table has in-frame clones only and misses some. Seen here are nearly 70,000 clones, about four fifths observed once, and the top ten hold about a tenth. The sample comprised peripheral blood. Every receptor here comes from a woman older than 75 with acute or convalescent COVID-19. The CDR3 runs from the conserved cysteine through the conserved F or W. A D gene is named only where the DNA matches it firmly. Expanded clones are given a class, and other clones once, few, many or no size at all.

cdr3_aa,cdr3_nt,j_call,clone_size,cdr3_length,v_call,d_call
CASSYGQPAYNEQFF,TGTGCCAGCAGTTACGGTCAACCAGCCTACAATGAGCAGTTCTTC,TRBJ2-1,.,15,TRBV6-5,.
CAWRNGGGPYNEQFF,TGTGCCTGGAGAAACGGGGGGGGGCCTTACAATGAGCAGTTCTTC,TRBJ2-1,.,15,TRBV30,TRBD2
CASSPNGGESGYTF,TGTGCCAGCAGCCCGAACGGGGGAGAGAGTGGCTACACCTTC,TRBJ1-2,.,14,TRBV7-3,.
CASSPTAARVNYGYTF,TGTGCCAGCTCCCCAACGGCCGCGCGGGTTAACTATGGCTACACCTTC,TRBJ1-2,.,16,TRBV11-2,.
CASSQSGQVNQPQHF,TGTGCCAGCAGCCAGAGCGGACAGGTCAATCAGCCCCAGCATTTT,TRBJ1-5,.,15,TRBV3-1/TRBV3-2,TRBD1
CASSQENRVSPNQETQYF,TGTGCCAGCAGCCAAGAGAACAGGGTGAGCCCTAACCAAGAGACCCAGTACTTC,TRBJ2-5,.,18,TRBV3-1/TRBV3-2,.
CSVEDPTGDYGYTF,TGCAGCGTTGAAGACCCTACAGGGGACTATGGCTACACCTTC,TRBJ1-2,.,14,TRBV29-1,TRBD1
CASSYTGQGQPQHF,TGTGCCAGCAGTTACACAGGACAGGGTCAGCCCCAGCATTTT,TRBJ1-5,.,14,TRBV6-5,TRBD1
CAISEGTGMNTEAFF,TGTGCCATCAGTGAGGGGACAGGAATGAACACTGAAGCTTTCTTT,TRBJ1-1,.,15,TRBV10-3,TRBD1
CASIQGIGDTQYF,TGTGCCAGCATACAGGGGATAGGAGATACGCAGTATTTT,TRBJ2-3,.,13,TRBV2,TRBD1
CASSLGQGGDTEAFF,TGTGCCAGCAGCCTGGGACAGGGGGGGGACACTGAAGCTTTCTTT,TRBJ1-1,many,15,TRBV5-4,TRBD1
CASGGPYGYTF,TGTGCCAGCGGCGGCCCATATGGCTACACCTTC,TRBJ1-2,.,11,TRBV27,.
CASSLREITDTQYF,TGTGCCAGCAGCTTACGAGAAATCACAGATACGCAGTATTTT,TRBJ2-3,.,14,TRBV7-9,.
CASSEALGGGTLAGEEAFF,TGTGCCAGCAGTGAAGCGCTGGGGGGTGGCACTCTGGCAGGCGAAGAAGCTTTCTTT,TRBJ1-1,few,19,TRBV6-1,.
CASSSAGNTIYF,TGTGCCAGCAGCAGTGCTGGAAACACCATATATTTT,TRBJ1-3,.,12,TRBV6-6,.
CSGGQGNEKLFF,TGCAGCGGGGGACAGGGTAATGAAAAACTGTTTTTT,TRBJ1-4,.,12,TRBV29-1,TRBD1
CASSSLITGGGSYEQYF,TGTGCCAGCAGCTCATTAATTACAGGGGGAGGGTCCTACGAGCAGTACTTC,TRBJ2-7,many,17,TRBV7-9,.
CASSPFSTQGRKYVETQYF,TGCGCCAGCAGCCCCTTCTCAACACAGGGGAGGAAATACGTAGAGACCCAGTACTTC,TRBJ2-5,.,19,TRBV4-1,.
CASSLSRGALYEQYF,TGTGCCAGCAGCTTATCGCGGGGGGCCCTTTACGAGCAGTACTTC,TRBJ2-7,.,15,TRBV11-3,TRBD2
CATSDSRDRVFNEQFF,TGTGCCACCAGTGATTCAAGGGACAGGGTTTTTAATGAGCAGTTCTTC,TRBJ2-1,.,16,TRBV24-1,TRBD1
CATSDPKRGLTDTQYF,TGTGCCACCAGTGATCCGAAGCGGGGTCTCACAGATACGCAGTATTTT,TRBJ2-3,.,16,TRBV24-1,TRBD2
CSVNGQGVLGEQFF,TGCAGCGTGAATGGACAGGGCGTTTTAGGGGAGCAGTTCTTC,TRBJ2-1,.,14,TRBV29-1,TRBD1
CASSLLRAYGYTF,TGTGCCAGCAGCCTACTCAGGGCCTATGGCTACACCTTC,TRBJ1-2,.,13,TRBV7-9,.
CASSLGGVNTGELFF,TGTGCCAGCAGCTTGGGAGGAGTGAACACCGGGGAGCTGTTTTTT,TRBJ2-2,.,15,TRBV5-5,.
CASRLSQGSGNTIYF,TGTGCCAGTAGGCTGTCACAGGGCTCTGGAAACACCATATATTTT,TRBJ1-3,.,15,TRBV19,.
CASSSGGSTYEQYF,TGCGCCAGCAGCTCCGGGGGGTCAACCTACGAGCAGTACTTC,TRBJ2-7,.,14,TRBV5-1,TRBD2
CARSLSVRATNEKLFF,TGTGCCAGAAGCTTGTCGGTTCGGGCAACTAATGAAAAACTGTTTTTT,TRBJ1-4,few,16,TRBV5-3,.
CASSHAIEEMNTEAFF,TGTGCCAGCAGCCATGCAATTGAGGAGATGAACACTGAAGCTTTCTTT,TRBJ1-1,.,16,TRBV4-2,.
CASSPETSGGRHEQYF,TGTGCCAGCAGCCCGGAGACAAGCGGGGGCCGCCACGAGCAGTACTTC,TRBJ2-7,.,16,TRBV7-9,TRBD2
CASSQIGGLAGITDTQYF,TGTGCCAGCAGCCAGATTGGGGGACTAGCGGGGATCACAGATACGCAGTATTTT,TRBJ2-3,few,18,TRBV3-1/TRBV3-2,TRBD2
CASGPKADTSTDTQYF,TGTGCTAGTGGCCCAAAGGCGGACACTAGCACAGATACGCAGTATTTT,TRBJ2-3,.,16,TRBV12-5,.
CASSTGVEQYF,TGTGCCAGCAGTACAGGGGTCGAGCAGTACTTC,TRBJ2-7,.,11,TRBV7-6,TRBD1
CASSPDRGGAYEQYF,TGCGCCAGCAGCCCCGACCGGGGAGGAGCCTACGAGCAGTACTTC,TRBJ2-7,.,15,TRBV5-1,.
CAWSRGGTNTGELFF,TGTGCCTGGAGCCGCGGGGGAACGAACACCGGGGAGCTGTTTTTT,TRBJ2-2,.,15,TRBV30,TRBD2
CASSVGQGQNEKLFF,TGCGCCAGCAGCGTCGGACAGGGGCAAAATGAAAAACTGTTTTTT,TRBJ1-4,.,15,TRBV5-1,TRBD1
CASNGGGTEAFF,TGTGCCAGTAACGGGGGGGGCACTGAAGCTTTCTTT,TRBJ1-1,once,12,TRBV19,.
CASSSRDRGLYGYTF,TGTGCCAGCAGTTCACGCGACAGGGGGCTATATGGCTACACCTTC,TRBJ1-2,.,15,TRBV6-5,TRBD1
CAIDTEAFF,TGTGCCATAGACACTGAAGCTTTCTTT,TRBJ1-1,.,9,TRBV24-1,.
CASSLWGRGSGNTIYF,TGTGCCAGCAGCTTGTGGGGGCGCGGGTCTGGAAACACCATATATTTT,TRBJ1-3,.,16,TRBV11-2,.
CASMAQGLRNQPQHF,TGTGCCAGTATGGCACAGGGTTTACGCAATCAGCCCCAGCATTTT,TRBJ1-5,.,15,TRBV19,.
CSASRWGLAGGMYQETQYF,TGCAGTGCTAGTCGTTGGGGACTAGCGGGGGGGATGTACCAAGAGACCCAGTACTTC,TRBJ2-5,.,19,TRBV20-1,TRBD2
CASSFSAGSYGYTF,TGTGCCAGCAGTTTTAGTGCGGGGAGCTATGGCTACACCTTC,TRBJ1-2,.,14,TRBV27,.
CASSYGQGLGRNTIYF,TGTGCCAGCAGTTACGGACAGGGACTGGGAAGAAACACCATATATTTT,TRBJ1-3,.,16,TRBV6-5,TRBD1
CASSQEALRGRVYEQYF,TGCGCCAGCAGCCAAGAGGCCCTAAGGGGGCGCGTCTACGAGCAGTACTTC,TRBJ2-7,.,17,TRBV4-1,TRBD1
CASSQSGGTEQFF,TGTGCCAGCAGCCAGAGCGGGGGCACGGAGCAGTTCTTC,TRBJ2-1,.,13,TRBV3-1/TRBV3-2,TRBD2